One sample yielded the 10 T cell receptor beta chains listed below, sequenced in a study of control samples from healthy donors and cancer patients. Here immunoSEQ multiplex PCR was the method, and the copy in TCRdb shows in-frame clones only, minus some. The table has approximately 84,000 clones, roughly 91% seen once; the top ten hold about 15%. Sequenced sample: blood. The receptors originated from a man aged 25 to 40 in good health.

This clone was seen more than once but under ten times. This chain links TRBV12-3 or TRBV12-4 with TRBJ1-5, with TRBD1 matching over 8 bases. V shed 5 bases, J shed 4 bases, and the junction held 1 base outside the gene matches. The CDR3 contains 13 residues. The CDR3 nucleotides read TGTGCCAGCAGTCGACAGGGGAATCAGCCCCAGCATTTT. Translated, it gives CASSRQGNQPQHF.

The chain has TRBV28 and TRBJ1-4; 7 bases align to TRBD1. Trimming cost V 2 bases and J 8 bases; bases outside gene matches: 11. The germline V gene encodes CDR1 MDHEN and CDR2 SYDVKM. There are 16 residues in the CDR3. For the CDR3, the DNA is TGTGCCAGCAGTTTAGGACAGGCCCCGATCCGGGAAAAACTGTTTTTT. Translated, it gives CASSLGQAPIREKLFF.

The genes are TRBV28 and TRBJ1-2, with D possibly TRBD1 on 5 matching bases. Germline lookup yields CDR1 MDHEN and CDR2 SYDVKM. The CDR3 runs to 13 residues. The V gene lost 6 bases and the J gene lost 4 bases, with 12 bases spanning the gap. DNA of the CDR3: TGTGCCAGCAGACGACAGTCGTCCTATGGCTACACCTTC. Encoded protein: CASRRQSSYGYTF.

This clone was seen just once. The gene calls are TRBV5-8 and TRBJ1-2; 7 nucleotides align to TRBD1. V shed 6 bases, J shed 8 bases, and the junction held 10 bases outside the gene matches. CDR1 SGHTS and CDR2 YDEGEE come from the germline V gene. The CDR3 loop spans 13 amino acids. CDR3 DNA: TGTGCCAGCACCCCTGGTGGGACAGCAGGCTACACCTTC. It codes for CASTPGGTAGYTF.

V usage is TRBV9 and J usage is TRBJ1-1; D unresolved. Per germline, CDR1 SGDLS and CDR2 YYNGEE. There are 15 residues in the CDR3. V dropped 1 base and J dropped 0 bases, with 10 bases sitting between them. The DNA for the CDR3 is TGTGCCAGCAGCGTACTGTCTAGCATGAACACTGAAGCTTTCTTT. Translated: CASSVLSSMNTEAFF.

The rearrangement links TRBV3-1 (or the pseudogene TRBV3-2) to TRBJ1-6; D call uncertain. The length of the CDR3 is 16 residues. CDR1 and CDR2 from the germline V gene are LGHDT and YNNKEL (reference sequence). V gave up 0 bases and J gave up 7 bases, with 13 bases separating them. CDR3 sequence: CASSQDAPGGNSPLHF. CDR3 sequence (DNA): TGTGCCAGCAGCCAAGATGCCCCAGGCGGGAATTCACCCCTCCACTTT.

This rearrangement joins TRBV5-4 to TRBJ2-7; possible D gene TRBD2, 6 bases. Germline values: CDR1 SGHNT, CDR2 YYREEE (reference sequence). The CDR3 loop spans 13 amino acids. The ends were cut back, 3 bases at V and 3 bases at J, with 10 bases in the middle. CDR3 in DNA: TGTGCCAGCAGCTACCCCGGGAGCTACGAGCAGTACTTC. It codes for CASSYPGSYEQYF.

The chain uses TRBV29-1 and TRBJ1-2; possibly TRBD1 for D (6 bases). Germline CDR1 is SQVTM and CDR2 is ANQGSEA. This CDR3 is built from 12 residues. Trimming took 7 bases from V and 4 from J, leaving 13 bases between them. In DNA form, the CDR3 reads TGCAGCGGCTTGACAGGCGTCTATGGCTACACCTTC. Amino acid sequence: CSGLTGVYGYTF.

The chain is built from TRBV27 and TRBJ1-4, with 10 bases lining up with TRBD1. The germline CDR1 and CDR2 sequences are MNHEY and SMNVEV (reference sequence). The junction had 7 bases not matched to a gene; V was cut back by 7 bases and J by 8 bases. There are 14 residues in the CDR3. CDR3 in amino acids: CASKGTGAGEKLFF. In nucleotides, the CDR3 is TGTGCCAGCAAGGGGACAGGGGCTGGAGAAAAACTGTTTTTT.

The chain uses TRBV6-5 and TRBJ1-5, with 9 nucleotides matching TRBD1. J was trimmed by 7 bases and V by 6 bases; bases with no gene match: 10. Germline V gives CDR1 MNHEY, CDR2 SVGAGI. The CDR3 is 15 residues long. This CDR3 reads CASSPSGTGWQPQHF. The CDR3 DNA reads as TGTGCCAGCAGCCCATCCGGGACAGGGTGGCAGCCCCAGCATTTT.